The 28 T cell receptor beta chains below come from one sample, sequenced in a study of cytotoxic CD8 clonotypes in ibrutinib-treated CLL. Clones were read by immunoSEQ multiplex PCR, and TCRdb kept only the in-frame ones, dropping some. The sample lists 160,000 or so clones; 81% were seen once. The sequencing used PBMCs, collected after 12 months of ibrutinib treatment. The receptors come from a human donor with chronic lymphocytic leukemia.

The chain employs TRBV30 and TRBJ2-1, with unresolved D. This CDR3 region has 12 residues. Germline CDR1 is GTSNPN and CDR2 is SVGIG (reference sequence). The V and J ends lost 2 bases and 8 bases respectively, with 10 bases between them. CDR3 in amino acids: CAWSYIRDEQFF. CDR3 sequence (DNA): TGTGCCTGGAGTTATATTAGGGATGAGCAGTTCTTC.

The rearrangement uses TRBV2 and TRBJ2-7; unclear D gene. Looked up from germline, CDR1 is SNHLY and CDR2 is FYNNEI. The germline V and J ends were trimmed by 2 bases and 6 bases, with 11 bases remaining between them. The CDR3 totals 13 residues. The DNA for the CDR3 is TGTGCCAGCAGTGAATATGTGCCTGGCGAGCAGTACTTC. Translation: CASSEYVPGEQYF.

The V gene is TRBV7-2, the J gene TRBJ2-1, with TRBD2 matching over 16 bases. CDR1 is SGHTA, CDR2 FQGNSA, per germline. CDR3 length equals 15 residues. After removal of 7 bases from V and 13 bases from J, the junction contained 10 bases not matched to a gene. The CDR3 region is CASTHGTSGRASQFF. The CDR3 coding sequence is TGTGCCAGCACCCACGGGACTAGCGGGAGGGCTTCACAGTTCTTC.

The chain has TRBV29-1 and TRBJ2-1; D is undetermined. Germline values: CDR1 SQVTM, CDR2 ANQGSEA. V was shortened by 4 bases and J by 7 bases, with 17 bases between the two germline ends. This CDR3 has 14 amino acids. CDR3 nucleotide sequence: TGCAGCGTTGTAACCTCCATCATAGGTAATGAGCAGTTCTTC. Translating it yields CSVVTSIIGNEQFF.

The chain links TRBV11-2 to TRBJ1-3; D unresolved. From germline, CDR1 is SGHAT and CDR2 FQNNGV. The CDR3 is 15 amino acids. Trimming pared 1 base from V and 4 bases from J, leaving 11 bases between. The CDR3 bases are TGTGCCAGCAGCTTAGTTCCGGGCCCCGGAAACACCATATATTTT. Protein: CASSLVPGPGNTIYF. Full variable domain (missing parts from reference TRBV11-2 and TRBJ1-3): EAGVAQSPRYKIIEKRQSVAFWCNPISGHATLYWYQQILGQGPKLLIQFQNNGVVDDSQLPKDRFSAERLKGVDSTLKIQPAKLEDSAVYLCASSLVPGPGNTIYFGEGSWLTVV.

The chain has TRBV19 and TRBJ1-5; unclear D gene. Germline lookup yields CDR1 LNHDA and CDR2 SQIVND (reference sequence). V was clipped by 4 bases and J by 2 bases, with 15 bases between them. The CDR3 runs 16 residues. CDR3 DNA sequence: TGTGCCAGTAGTAGATCGGGTCCCCGAGGCAATCAGCCCCAGCATTTT. Its protein is CASSRSGPRGNQPQHF. Combining the CDR3 with reference TRBV19 and TRBJ1-5 gives the whole variable domain DGGITQSPKYLFRKEGQNVTLSCEQNLNHDAMYWYRQDPGQGLRLIYYSQIVNDFQKGDIAEGYSVSREKKESFPLTVTSAQKNPTAFYLCASSRSGPRGNQPQHFGDGTRLSIL.

The CDR3 DNA reads TGTGCCAGCAGCCCCGGGCAGTTAACTAACTATGGCTACACCTTC. Protein sequence: CASSPGQLTNYGYTF. The chain uses TRBV7-9 and TRBJ1-2; D is uncertain. The V gene lost 5 bases and the J gene lost 0 bases, with 13 bases spanning the gap. CDR1 SEHNR and CDR2 FQNEAQ come from the germline V gene (reference sequence). This CDR3 spans 15 amino acids.

The chain couples TRBV4-3 to TRBJ2-7, with D possibly matching TRBD2 (6 bases). CDR1 and CDR2 from the germline V gene are LGHNA and YSLEER. CDR3 length: 13 residues. The V and J ends lost 0 bases and 4 bases respectively, with 7 bases between them. The CDR3 DNA reads as TGCGCCAGCAGCCAAGAGGCGGGGTACGAGCAGTACTTC. Residues: CASSQEAGYEQYF.

The genes are TRBV4-2 and TRBJ2-2; 9 nucleotides match TRBD2. Germline V lookup: CDR1 LGHNA, CDR2 YNFKEQ. J lost 5 bases, V lost 0 bases, and 10 bases had no gene match. This CDR3 is 18 amino acids long. The CDR3 protein is CASSQESLAGRRTGELFF. CDR3 in DNA: TGTGCCAGCAGCCAAGAATCCCTAGCGGGAAGAAGGACCGGGGAGCTGTTTTTT.

The rearrangement joins TRBV15 to TRBJ2-3, with D possibly matching TRBD1 (5 bases). V was trimmed by 7 bases and J by 6 bases, leaving 14 bases between them. Germline lookup yields CDR1 LNHNV and CDR2 YYDKDF (reference sequence). The CDR3 consists of 13 residues. The CDR3 protein is CATNNGHRDTQYF. CDR3 sequence (DNA): TGTGCCACCAACAACGGACACCGGGATACGCAGTATTTT.

This chain joins TRBV5-1 and TRBJ2-2; D might be TRBD1 or TRBD2, each matching 6 bases. V lost 6 bases and J 7 bases, leaving 16 bases between the germline ends. The CDR3 is 14 residues long. CDR1 is SGHRS, CDR2 YFSETQ, per germline. CDR3: CASMTGASLGELFF. The CDR3 nucleotides read TGCGCCAGCATGACGGGGGCGAGCCTCGGGGAGCTGTTTTTT.

The chain joins TRBV2 to TRBJ1-4; the D gene is possibly TRBD1 (6 bases). The germline V and J ends were trimmed by 4 bases and 7 bases, with 16 bases remaining between them. The CDR3 length is 15 residues. The germline CDR1 and CDR2 sequences are SNHLY and FYNNEI. This chain's CDR3 is CASSGGSQGPEKLFF. As DNA, the CDR3 is TGTGCCAGCAGTGGGGGGAGCCAGGGGCCTGAAAAACTGTTTTTT.

The chain carries TRBV7-2 and TRBJ2-2; D perhaps matches TRBD2 (5 bases). V lost 8 bases and J lost 6, with 16 bases in between. The CDR3 has 14 amino acids. CDR1 SGHTA and CDR2 FQGNSA come from the germline V gene. CDR3 DNA: TGTGCCAGCTCCTTCGGGGTTGGGTCCGGGGAGCTGTTTTTT. Its translation: CASSFGVGSGELFF.

The chain links TRBV6-6 to TRBJ2-7; D gene ambiguous. Trimming removed 2 bases from V and 2 bases from J, with 7 bases in between. Germline V CDR1 and CDR2: MNHNY, SVGAGI (reference sequence). The CDR3 extends over 13 amino acids. The CDR3 DNA is TGTGCCAGCAGTTACCCCGGAACCTACGAGCAGTACTTC. It codes for CASSYPGTYEQYF.

Concerning this clone: The junction departs from the called germline gene at one end, perhaps through a read error. This chain uses TRBV4-3 with TRBJ2-5; the D call may be TRBD1 or TRBD2 (7 bases each). Germline V CDR1 and CDR2: LGHNA, YSLEER. The CDR3 consists of 15 residues. The CDR3 sequence is CASSQETGRVEAQYF. In DNA, the CDR3 is TGCGCCAGCAGCCAGGAGACAGGGAGGGTAGAGGCCCAGTACTTC.

This chain joins TRBV29-1 and TRBJ2-7; 10 bases line up with TRBD1. The germline V gene has CDR1 SQVTM and CDR2 ANQGSEA. The CDR3 runs 14 residues. The V gene end was trimmed by 4 bases and the J gene end by 7 bases; junction bases not matched to a gene: 10. The CDR3 spells CSVGGPGQGTEQYF. CDR3 bases: TGCAGCGTTGGTGGGCCGGGACAGGGGACGGAGCAGTACTTC.

The rearrangement joins TRBV7-8 to TRBJ1-5; D is unclear. V lost 9 bases to trimming and J lost 0 bases, with 9 bases between them. The CDR3 is 13 amino acids. The germline CDR1 and CDR2 sequences are SGHVS and FQNEAQ. DNA of the CDR3: TGTGCCAGTGGCCGGAATAGCAATCAGCCCCAGCATTTT. Translation: CASGRNSNQPQHF.

The J gene is TRBJ2-1, the V gene TRBV4-3; TRBD2 aligns across 9 bases. Trimming took 1 base from V and 1 from J; bases not matched to a gene: 8. The CDR3 sequence is 18 residues long. CDR1 is LGHNA and CDR2 is YSLEER in the germline V gene. The CDR3 DNA reads as TGCGCCAGCAGCCAAGGGCGGGGGGGCCAATTTTCCTACAATGAGCAGTTCTTC. Protein: CASSQGRGGQFSYNEQFF.

CDR3 sequence (DNA): TGTGCCAGTAGTATCCCGGGACTCGGCATTGAAGCTTTCTTT. This translates into CASSIPGLGIEAFF. J is TRBJ1-1 and V is TRBV19; TRBD1 might be the D (5 bases). The CDR3 length is 14 residues. V lost 3 bases to trimming and J lost 7 bases, with 15 bases between them. Germline-derived CDR1 and CDR2 are LNHDA and SQIVND (reference sequence).

The V call is TRBV18, the J call TRBJ2-4; D is uncertain. The germline CDR1 and CDR2 sequences are KGHSH and LQKENI. V lost 4 bases, J lost 1 base, and 14 bases lay in between. The CDR3 contains 16 residues. The CDR3 sequence is CASSHTLVGAKNIQYF. In DNA form, the CDR3 reads TGTGCCAGCTCACATACTTTAGTCGGTGCCAAAAACATTCAGTACTTC.

CDR3 nucleotides: TGTGCCAGCCGGGACAGCCACCCTTCACCCCTCCACTTT. This codes for CASRDSHPSPLHF. The rearrangement joins TRBV28 to TRBJ1-6; 7 bases agree with TRBD1. V lost 8 bases, J lost 9 bases, and 7 bases stayed unmatched. The CDR3 loop spans 13 amino acids. Germline V CDR1 and CDR2: MDHEN, SYDVKM.

This clone was observed a few times. The V call is TRBV28, the J call TRBJ2-2; TRBD2 might be the D (6 bases). The CDR3 totals 16 residues. Per the germline V gene, CDR1 is MDHEN and CDR2 is SYDVKM. Trimming left V 5 bases short and J 0 bases short, with 13 bases between. DNA for the CDR3: TGTGCCAGCAGTCCGTCTAGCGTCTCGAACACCGGGGAGCTGTTTTTT. Its protein product is CASSPSSVSNTGELFF.

V gene TRBV29-1 combines with J gene TRBJ1-1; no reliable D call. V gave up 4 bases and J gave up 4 bases, with 13 bases separating them. Germline values: CDR1 SQVTM, CDR2 ANQGSEA. The CDR3 consists of 13 residues. The chain's CDR3 is CSVGQGGGTEAFF. The DNA of the CDR3 is TGCAGCGTTGGTCAAGGAGGTGGCACTGAAGCTTTCTTT.

V usage is TRBV18 and J usage is TRBJ1-3, with D possibly matching TRBD1 (6 bases). The CDR3 length is 16 residues. Germline V gene lookup returns CDR1 KGHSH and CDR2 LQKENI. With 3 bases removed from V and 0 bases from J, the gap between germline ends came to 12 bases. The CDR3, as DNA: TGTGCCAGCTCACCGTCGGACAGTGGCTCTGGAAACACCATATATTTT. Amino acid sequence: CASSPSDSGSGNTIYF.

This sequence joins TRBV28 and TRBJ1-2; D is perhaps TRBD1 (6 bases). V was shortened by 3 bases and J by 7 bases, with 12 bases between the two germline ends. The germline CDR1 and CDR2 sequences are MDHEN and SYDVKM. CDR3 length: 13 amino acids. DNA for the CDR3: TGTGCCAGCAGTTTCGGGGGCGAGCCTGGCTACACCTTC. Residues: CASSFGGEPGYTF.

The rearrangement uses TRBV28 and TRBJ1-2; 8 positions agree with TRBD1. Germline CDR1 MDHEN, CDR2 SYDVKM. This CDR3 has 16 amino acids. V dropped 5 bases and J dropped 7; count of bases not matched to a gene: 15. CDR3 residues: CASSPHDRGRAGGYTF. The CDR3 DNA is TGTGCCAGCAGTCCACACGACAGGGGCAGGGCTGGTGGCTACACCTTC.

The chain joins TRBV11-2 to TRBJ1-1; possible D gene TRBD1, 5 bases. Germline values: CDR1 SGHAT, CDR2 FQNNGV. V was trimmed by 4 bases and J by 4 bases, leaving 13 bases between them. The CDR3 has 14 amino acids. CDR3 sequence reads: CASSSNVGGTEAFF. CDR3 nucleotides: TGTGCCAGCAGCTCTAACGTGGGGGGCACTGAAGCTTTCTTT.

CDR3 DNA: TGTGCCAGCAGTGAGACCGGGACGGCTCAAGAGACCCAGTACTTC. This gives the protein CASSETGTAQETQYF. The V and J genes are TRBV2 and TRBJ2-5; either TRBD1 or TRBD2 may supply D (5 bases each). The length of the CDR3 is 15 residues. CDR1 and CDR2 (germline): SNHLY, FYNNEI. V shed 3 bases and J shed 2 bases, with 13 bases lying between them.